The clone carrying this T cell receptor beta chain was recorded a few times. TCRdb redid the calling of the 5' RACE reads with MiXCR, one entry per CDR3 protein. The sample records about 440,000 distinct CDR3 sequences, around 20% being singletons. The source of the sample is a study of T-cell memory formation after mild COVID-19. The CDR3 is made up of 18 amino acids. Germline CDR1 reads KGHSH; CDR2 reads LQKENI. Between the trimmed V and J ends, which lost 3 bases and 0 bases, there was a span of 18 bases. This clonotype was sampled from an adult woman who had mild COVID-19 (a few samples of this study predate the infection). Cell type and time point are not known. The genes are TRBV18 and TRBJ2-1; perhaps TRBD2 as D (7 bases). The sequencing input was PBMCs or a T cell subset sorted from them (not recorded which). CDR3 sequence: CASSPLRGGRNSYNEQFF. The CDR3 bases are TGTGCCAGCTCACCTCTGAGGGGGGGCCGCAACTCCTACAATGAGCAGTTCTTC. The complete variable domain, with remaining parts taken from reference TRBV18 and TRBJ2-1, reads NAGVMQNPRHLVRRRGQEARLRCSPMKGHSHVYWYRQLPEEGLKFMVYLQKENIIDESGMPKERFSAEFPKEGPSILRIQQVVRGDSAAYFCASSPLRGGRNSYNEQFFGPGTRLTVL.